This T cell receptor beta chain was identified in a study of T-cell memory formation after mild COVID-19. Germline V gives CDR1 SGHRS, CDR2 YFSETQ. The CDR3 spans 15 residues. V was pared by 7 bases and J by 2 bases, with 16 bases between. TCR alpha and TCR beta cDNA libraries carrying sample barcodes and UMIs came from 5'RACE with constant-segment primers. MiXCR was run by TCRdb on the 5' RACE reads, yielding one entry per CDR3 protein. The data contain 280,000 or so distinct CDR3 sequences, under 8.5% of them singletons. This clonotype was observed a few times. What was sequenced was PBMCs or a T cell subset sorted from them (not recorded which). The J gene is TRBJ2-1, the V gene TRBV5-1; a weak D match, TRBD2 (7 bases). The TCR comes from a young man who had mild COVID-19 (a few samples of this study predate the infection). Cell type and time point are not known. The CDR3 loop reads CASGPGGAAYNEQFF. The CDR3 region has the DNA TGCGCCAGCGGGCCGGGGGGCGCCGCCTACAATGAGCAGTTCTTC.